The clone carrying this TCR beta chain came up a few times. Its antigen is unknown. Combining a sample-barcoded 5' primer with a J-beta primer mix, a second PCR ran for roughly 7 to 11 cycles. TCRdb re-called the 5' RACE reads through MiXCR, storing one row per CDR3 protein. The sample holds about 570,000 distinct CDR3 sequences, roughly a quarter seen once. The CDR3 runs to 13 residues. The germline CDR1 and CDR2 sequences are MDHEN and SYDVKM. Trimming removed 5 bases at V and 2 bases at J, with 10 bases between. These data belong to a study of blood T cells in healthy people across ages. Study-wide results and caveats: Unsorted PBMCs prevented conclusive naive versus antigen-experienced comparison.

A further study also used this sample, focusing on T cells of mothers and their children. Turning to that study: Each donor was one of three healthy Caucasian mothers or one of their six children.

The specimen sequenced was blood. The rearrangement links TRBV28 to TRBJ2-7; D remains ambiguous. This TCR derives from a boy aged 2 to 9 in good health. The CDR3 DNA sequence: TGTGCCAGCAGTGCCCCTGGGGCCTACGAGCAGTACTTC. This codes for CASSAPGAYEQYF. Full variable domain (remainder filled in from reference TRBV28 and TRBJ2-7): DVKVTQSSRYLVKRTGEKVFLECVQDMDHENMFWYRQDPGLGLRLIYFSYDVKMKEKGDIPEGYSVSREKKERFSLILESASTNQTSMYLCASSAPGAYEQYFGPGTRLTVT.